Listed here are 26 T cell receptor beta chains from one sample, sequenced in a study of blood T cell repertoires in COVID-19. Generated by immunoSEQ multiplex PCR, the TCRdb table keeps only in-frame clones and is missing some. This table holds over 65,000 clones, 75% to 95% found once. The source material was peripheral blood. Source of these receptors: a human donor in a cohort sampled during active COVID-19.

This rearrangement joins TRBV7-9 to TRBJ2-5; 12 bases match TRBD2. Trimming at V came to 4 bases and at J to 3 bases, leaving 3 bases not matched to a gene. The CDR3 length is 15 residues. Germline CDR1 reads SEHNR; CDR2 reads FQNEAQ (reference sequence). DNA of the CDR3: TGTGCCAGCAGCTCTAGCGGGGGGGCGAAAGAGACCCAGTACTTC. Translation gives CASSSSGGAKETQYF. The variable domain in full, with the rest retrieved from reference TRBV7-9 and TRBJ2-5, is DTGVSQNPRHKITKRGQNVTFRCDPISEHNRLYWYRQTLGQGPEFLTYFQNEAQLEKSRLLSDRFSAERPKGSFSTLEIQRTEQGDSAMYLCASSSSGGAKETQYFGPGTRLLVL.

In nucleotides, the CDR3 is TGTGCCAGCAGCCCAGGGGTCTCTGGAAACACCATATATTTT. Translation gives CASSPGVSGNTIYF. The chain couples TRBV9 to TRBJ1-3, with D perhaps TRBD1 (6 bases). Trimming removed 4 bases from V and 0 bases from J, with 8 bases in between. In germline, CDR1 is SGDLS, CDR2 YYNGEE. The CDR3 covers 14 residues.

V is TRBV5-1 and J is TRBJ2-3; D perhaps matches TRBD2 (6 bases). CDR1 is SGHRS, CDR2 YFSETQ, per germline. The CDR3 has 15 residues. V was shortened by 0 bases and J by 2 bases, with 10 bases between the two germline ends. CDR3 sequence reads: CASSLEAGPTDTQYF. The DNA of the CDR3 is TGCGCCAGCAGCTTGGAGGCGGGGCCCACAGATACGCAGTATTTT. Full variable domain (outside the CDR3, taken from reference TRBV5-1 and TRBJ2-3): KAGVTQTPRYLIKTRGQQVTLSCSPISGHRSVSWYQQTPGQGLQFLFEYFSETQRNKGNFPGRFSGRQFSNSRSEMNVSTLELGDSALYLCASSLEAGPTDTQYFGPGTRLTVL.

The chain links TRBV5-1 to TRBJ1-1, with D possibly matching TRBD1 (5 bases). Per germline, CDR1 SGHRS and CDR2 YFSETQ. The CDR3 is 14 residues long. V was trimmed by 3 bases and J by 1 base, leaving 10 bases between them. In DNA, the CDR3 is TGCGCCAGCAGCTCCCCGGACACGAACACTGAAGCTTTCTTT. It specifies CASSSPDTNTEAFF.

The V gene is TRBV27, the J gene TRBJ1-2; D call uncertain. V lost 5 bases, J lost 1 base, and 17 bases lay in between. CDR1 is MNHEY and CDR2 is SMNVEV in the germline V gene (reference sequence). The length of the CDR3 is 16 residues. CDR3 amino acids: CASSLPNLPGNYGYTF. The CDR3 nucleotides read TGTGCCAGCAGTCTACCGAATCTTCCCGGTAACTATGGCTACACCTTC.

The chain combines TRBV7-8 with TRBJ2-3, with 8 bases fitting TRBD2. Looked up from germline, CDR1 is SGHVS and CDR2 is FQNEAQ. CDR3 length: 16 residues. Trimming removed 1 base from V and 2 bases from J; junction bases left unmatched: 5. The CDR3 DNA reads as TGTGCCAGCAGCTTAGTTGCGGGGGGACACACAGATACGCAGTATTTT. Its protein is CASSLVAGGHTDTQYF.

The V call is TRBV3-1 (or the pseudogene TRBV3-2), the J call TRBJ2-2, with D maybe TRBD2 (6 bases). CDR1 and CDR2 (germline): LGHDT, YNNKEL (reference sequence). The CDR3 runs 16 residues. Trimming took off 1 base at V and 4 bases at J, with 13 bases between the two ends. CDR3 region: CASSQVSGGATGELFF. In DNA form, the CDR3 reads TGTGCCAGCAGCCAAGTCAGTGGAGGGGCCACCGGGGAGCTGTTTTTT.

The genes are TRBV5-4 and TRBJ2-3; no clear D. Germline CDR1 and CDR2: SGHNT and YYREEE (reference sequence). The germline V and J ends were trimmed by 0 bases and 2 bases, with 7 bases remaining between them. The CDR3 contains 14 residues. The CDR3 reads CASSLASYTDTQYF. CDR3 in DNA: TGTGCCAGCAGCTTGGCCAGTTACACAGATACGCAGTATTTT.

The V call is TRBV5-1, the J call TRBJ2-2, with 11 bases aligning to TRBD1. V dropped 4 bases and J dropped 4; count of bases not matched to a gene: 9. Germline V lookup: CDR1 SGHRS, CDR2 YFSETQ. The length of the CDR3 is 17 residues. The CDR3: CASSLRDRGIITGELFF. The CDR3 coding sequence is TGCGCCAGCAGCCTCCGGGACAGGGGGATAATCACCGGGGAGCTGTTTTTT.

The chain carries TRBV19 and TRBJ1-2; TRBD1 agrees at 7 bases. The CDR3 contains 16 residues. The trim removed 5 bases at V and 4 bases at J, leaving 13 bases unmatched. The germline CDR1 and CDR2 sequences are LNHDA and SQIVND (reference sequence). The CDR3 nucleotides are TGTGCCAGTAGTCCTTTCCTAATACAGGGGACCTATGGCTACACCTTC. Its protein is CASSPFLIQGTYGYTF.

This clone was observed a single time. The gene calls are TRBV28 and TRBJ1-2, with 7 bases fitting TRBD1. The CDR3 is made up of 13 amino acids. From germline, CDR1 is MDHEN and CDR2 SYDVKM. V gave up 2 bases and J gave up 5 bases; unmatched junction bases: 2. CDR3 bases: TGTGCCAGCAGTTTACCGGGACAGTATGGCTACACCTTC. This encodes CASSLPGQYGYTF.

DNA of the CDR3: TGTGCCAGCTCACCACTAGCGGGGGGAGCAGATACGCAGTATTTT. Translation: CASSPLAGGADTQYF. This chain links TRBV18 with TRBJ2-3, with TRBD2 matching 10 bases. This CDR3 has 15 residues. The germline V gene has CDR1 KGHSH and CDR2 LQKENI. V shed 1 base, J shed 4 bases, and the junction held 2 bases outside the gene matches.

This clone was recorded only once. This chain links TRBV29-1 with TRBJ2-2; 7 nucleotides match TRBD1. The CDR3 is 13 amino acids. Germline CDR1 reads SQVTM; CDR2 reads ANQGSEA. V was clipped by 6 bases and J by 1 base; unmatched bases: 2. DNA for the CDR3: TGCAGCGTGTGGACAGGGAACACCGGGGAGCTGTTTTTT. The encoded protein is CSVWTGNTGELFF.

This chain joins TRBV15 and TRBJ2-2; 7 bases are shared with TRBD2. The CDR3 has 19 amino acids. The V and J ends lost 0 bases and 2 bases, in that order; junction bases with no gene match: 12. Germline V lookup: CDR1 LNHNV, CDR2 YYDKDF (reference sequence). CDR3 region: CATSRDVVWGGGNTGELFF. The CDR3 DNA reads as TGTGCCACCAGCAGAGATGTAGTATGGGGGGGAGGCAACACCGGGGAGCTGTTTTTT. Together with reference TRBV15 and TRBJ2-2, the CDR3 gives the full variable domain: DAMVIQNPRYQVTQFGKPVTLSCSQTLNHNVMYWYQQKSSQAPKLLFHYYDKDFNNEADTPDNFQSRRPNTSFCFLDIRSPGLGDTAMYLCATSRDVVWGGGNTGELFFGEGSRLTVL.

The rearrangement joins TRBV4-3 to TRBJ2-2; 8 positions match TRBD1. Germline values: CDR1 LGHNA, CDR2 YSLEER. V gave up 0 bases and J gave up 4 bases; unmatched junction bases: 7. The CDR3 runs 17 residues. The CDR3 DNA sequence: TGCGCCAGCAGCCAAGACACAGGGGGACCTGCCACCGGGGAGCTGTTTTTT. Protein sequence: CASSQDTGGPATGELFF.

The genes are TRBV7-8 and TRBJ1-2, with TRBD1 matching over 8 bases. Losses at the gene ends were 1 base for V and 8 bases for J; bases not matched to a gene: 3. This CDR3 spans 13 amino acids. CDR1 and CDR2 from the germline V gene are SGHVS and FQNEAQ. The CDR3 DNA sequence: TGTGCCAGCAGCTTAGGGACAGGGACCGGCTACACCTTC. Its translation: CASSLGTGTGYTF.

Here the CDR3 DNA reads TGCGCCAGCAGCCCACAGGAGAGCTCTGGAAACACCATATATTTT. Encoded protein: CASSPQESSGNTIYF. The V gene is TRBV4-1, the J gene TRBJ1-3, with D perhaps matching TRBD1 (5 bases). The V gene's germline CDR1 is MGHRA and CDR2 YSYEKL. Trimming left V 4 bases short and J 0 bases short, with 10 bases between. This CDR3 region has 15 residues.

CDR3 protein: CASSFGRETQYF. In DNA form, the CDR3 reads TGTGCCAGCAGTTTCGGGAGGGAGACCCAGTACTTC. The chain carries TRBV6-5 and TRBJ2-5; 7 positions agree with TRBD2. The V segment lost 4 bases and the J segment 5 bases; nucleotides outside the gene matches: 1. This CDR3 region has 12 residues. CDR1 is MNHEY, CDR2 SVGAGI, per germline.

This clone was detected once. The rearrangement uses TRBV27 and TRBJ1-1; 12 nucleotides line up with TRBD1. There are 15 residues in the CDR3. Looked up from germline, CDR1 is MNHEY and CDR2 is SMNVEV (reference sequence). V lost 2 bases and J lost 6; bases outside the gene matches: 4. CDR3 protein: CASSLGTGGWAEAFF. The DNA of the CDR3 is TGTGCCAGCAGTTTAGGGACAGGGGGCTGGGCTGAAGCTTTCTTT.

This sequence joins TRBV11-2 and TRBJ1-4; unclear D gene. CDR3 length equals 15 residues. The germline V and J ends were trimmed by 5 bases and 4 bases, with 14 bases remaining between them. Germline CDR1 reads SGHAT; CDR2 reads FQNNGV. The CDR3 DNA reads as TGTGCCAGCAGCCATACGAGGTCAATTAATGAAAAACTGTTTTTT. This gives the protein CASSHTRSINEKLFF. Together with reference TRBV11-2 and TRBJ1-4, the CDR3 gives the full variable domain: EAGVAQSPRYKIIEKRQSVAFWCNPISGHATLYWYQQILGQGPKLLIQFQNNGVVDDSQLPKDRFSAERLKGVDSTLKIQPAKLEDSAVYLCASSHTRSINEKLFFGSGTQLSVL.

This clone was observed a handful of times. The chain recombines TRBV9 with TRBJ1-3; D not certain. Germline CDR1 reads SGDLS; CDR2 reads YYNGEE. This CDR3 spans 18 amino acids. V lost 5 bases and J lost 4, with 25 bases in between. The CDR3 protein is CASRSERGAHRAGNTIYF. The CDR3 nucleotides are TGTGCCAGCAGGTCAGAGCGGGGAGCACATAGAGCGGGAAACACCATATATTTT.

The chain links TRBV18 to TRBJ1-6, with a tentative D call TRBD1 (5 bases). The germline V and J ends were trimmed by 7 bases and 16 bases, with 23 bases remaining between them. The germline CDR1 and CDR2 sequences are KGHSH and LQKENI. This CDR3 is built from 14 residues. The DNA for the CDR3 is TGTGCCAGCTGCACGGGACTCGTGGCTTCACTTCTCCACTTT. This translates into CASCTGLVASLLHF.

This clone was picked up one time. The CDR3 sequence: CAWSLVQGRSNEKLFF. CDR3 nucleotides: TGTGCCTGGAGTCTGGTACAGGGTCGGTCTAATGAAAAACTGTTTTTT. The V and J genes are TRBV30 and TRBJ1-4, with a tentative D call TRBD1 (6 bases). Between the trimmed V and J ends, which lost 2 bases and 3 bases, there was a span of 16 bases. Looked up from germline, CDR1 is GTSNPN and CDR2 is SVGIG (reference sequence). This CDR3 is 16 amino acids long. Based on the CDR3 plus reference TRBV30 and TRBJ1-4, the full variable domain is SQTIHQWPATLVQPVGSPLSLECTVEGTSNPNLYWYRQAAGRGLQLLFYSVGIGQISSEVPQNLSASRPQDRQFILSSKKLLLSDSGFYLCAWSLVQGRSNEKLFFGSGTQLSVL.

The genes are TRBV9 and TRBJ2-3; D is uncertain. The V and J ends lost 4 bases and 2 bases respectively, with 8 bases between them. The CDR3 contains 13 residues. From germline, CDR1 is SGDLS and CDR2 YYNGEE. The CDR3 DNA reads as TGTGCCAGCAGCAAGACTCACACAGATACGCAGTATTTT. Its translation is CASSKTHTDTQYF.

The chain uses TRBV2 and TRBJ1-5; unclear D gene. The length of the CDR3 is 15 residues. The V and J ends lost 4 bases and 1 base respectively, with 11 bases between them. The germline V gene encodes CDR1 SNHLY and CDR2 FYNNEI. CDR3 nucleotides: TGTGCCAGCAGTGTAAAGAGGAAGAGCAATCAGCCCCAGCATTTT. It is translated as CASSVKRKSNQPQHF.

This chain links TRBV12-3 or TRBV12-4 with TRBJ1-2; 10 bases agree with TRBD1. The CDR3 extends over 13 amino acids. Trimming cost V 6 bases and J 8 bases; bases outside gene matches: 6. The CDR3 here is CASSLGTGDGYTF. CDR3 DNA sequence: TGTGCCAGCAGCCTGGGGACAGGGGACGGCTACACCTTC.